This entry lists 26 T cell receptor beta chains sequenced from one sample in a study of blood T cell repertoires in COVID-19. Profiling relied on immunoSEQ multiplex PCR, and the TCRdb table lists in-frame clones only, not all of them. Among about 310,000 clones listed, about 85% were seen once. The sample was PBMCs or T cells enriched from blood (not recorded which). The receptors originated from a woman under 40 who had been exposed to COVID-19.

The genes are TRBV6-5 and TRBJ2-2; 12 bases align to TRBD2. Germline lookup yields CDR1 MNHEY and CDR2 SVGAGI. J lost 8 bases, V lost 7 bases, and 8 bases had no gene match. The CDR3 runs to 15 residues. The CDR3 coding sequence is TGTGCCAGCACAGGACTAGCGGGACGAACGGGGGAGCTGTTTTTT. This codes for CASTGLAGRTGELFF.

CDR3 in amino acids: CASSFADEAFF. The CDR3 DNA follows: TGTGCCAGCAGCTTTGCAGATGAAGCTTTCTTT. The chain employs TRBV5-6 and TRBJ1-1; D ambiguous. V was shortened by 2 bases and J by 7 bases, with 6 bases between the two germline ends. The CDR3 runs 11 residues. Germline V gene lookup returns CDR1 SGHDT and CDR2 YYEEEE.

J is TRBJ2-7 and V is TRBV29-1, with TRBD1 as a possible D gene (5 bases). Germline V lookup: CDR1 SQVTM, CDR2 ANQGSEA. Trimming shortened V by 4 bases and J by 2 bases, and 9 bases separated the two germline ends. CDR3 length: 12 residues. The CDR3 sequence is CSVVPRAYEQYF. CDR3 nucleotides: TGCAGCGTTGTTCCCAGGGCCTACGAGCAGTACTTC.

The chain employs TRBV30 and TRBJ2-1; 7 bases agree with TRBD1. The CDR3 covers 13 residues. The trim removed 4 bases at V and 4 bases at J, leaving 4 bases unmatched. Germline CDR1 is GTSNPN and CDR2 is SVGIG (reference sequence). The CDR3 reads CAWTGGTYNEQFF. CDR3 sequence (DNA): TGTGCCTGGACAGGGGGAACGTACAATGAGCAGTTCTTC.

The V and J genes are TRBV4-2 and TRBJ2-6; TRBD1 matches at 8 bases. This CDR3 has 18 amino acids. V lost 3 bases to trimming and J lost 0 bases; unmatched junction nucleotides: 7. Germline V CDR1 and CDR2: LGHNA, YNFKEQ. Written as DNA, the CDR3 is TGTGCCAGCAGCCACGCGGGACAGGTTTCCTCTGGGGCCAACGTCCTGACTTTC. Encoded protein: CASSHAGQVSSGANVLTF.

The chain is built from TRBV10-3 and TRBJ2-5; tentative D call: TRBD1 (6 bases). Germline CDR1 is ENHRY and CDR2 is SYGVKD. Trimming removed 3 bases at V and 3 bases at J, with 11 bases between. CDR3 length: 14 residues. The CDR3 protein is CAISDGTTKETQYF. The CDR3 DNA reads TGTGCCATCAGTGATGGGACAACTAAAGAGACCCAGTACTTC.

The chain has TRBV5-4 and TRBJ2-7, with TRBD2 matching 8 bases. V lost 3 bases, J lost 3 bases, and 8 bases stayed unmatched. The length of the CDR3 is 15 residues. Per the germline V gene, CDR1 is SGHNT and CDR2 is YYREEE (reference sequence). The CDR3 DNA reads as TGTGCCAGCAGCTCATATAGCGGGATGTTCTACGAGCAGTACTTC. Protein product: CASSSYSGMFYEQYF.

The genes are TRBV27 and TRBJ2-1; maybe TRBD1 (6 bases). Per germline, CDR1 MNHEY and CDR2 SMNVEV (reference sequence). There are 15 residues in the CDR3. With 3 bases removed from V and 5 bases from J, the gap between germline ends came to 14 bases. CDR3 bases: TGTGCCAGCAGTTTTCCCCGAACAGGGAACAATGAGCAGTTCTTC. Residues: CASSFPRTGNNEQFF.

CDR3 nucleotides: TGTGCCAGCAGACTAGACAGGGACGGTAATTCACCCCTCCACTTT. Protein sequence: CASRLDRDGNSPLHF. The chain carries TRBV6-5 and TRBJ1-6; 7 positions agree with TRBD1. Germline V gene data show CDR1 as MNHEY and CDR2 as SVGAGI. The CDR3 spans 15 residues. Germline trimming cut 6 bases from V and 6 bases from J; bases unmatched to any gene: 8.

This chain joins TRBV7-9 and TRBJ1-2; D is perhaps TRBD1 (6 bases). CDR1 and CDR2 (germline): SEHNR, FQNEAQ (reference sequence). V lost 0 bases and J 6 bases, leaving 8 bases between the germline ends. The CDR3 consists of 13 residues. CDR3 nucleotide sequence: TGTGCCAGCAGCTTAGCCCAGGGGAATGGCTACACCTTC. As protein: CASSLAQGNGYTF.

The chain couples TRBV11-3 to TRBJ2-1, with 8 bases aligning to TRBD1. The CDR3 is made up of 17 amino acids. Trimming cost V 0 bases and J 5 bases; bases outside gene matches: 9. Germline V gene lookup returns CDR1 SGHNT and CDR2 YENEEA. CDR3 nucleotide sequence: TGTGCCAGCAGCTTAGAAGGGCCCGGGACAGGACACAATGAGCAGTTCTTC. As protein: CASSLEGPGTGHNEQFF. The complete variable domain, with remaining parts taken from reference TRBV11-3 and TRBJ2-1, reads EAGVVQSPRYKIIEKKQPVAFWCNPISGHNTLYWYLQNLGQGPELLIRYENEEAVDDSQLPKDRFSAERLKGVDSTLKIQPAELGDSAVYLCASSLEGPGTGHNEQFFGPGTRLTVL.

The chain has TRBV20-1 and TRBJ2-3; 12 bases are a match to TRBD2. The V gene's germline CDR1 is DFQATT and CDR2 SNEGSKA (reference sequence). The CDR3 consists of 17 residues. Trimming removed 3 bases from V and 3 bases from J; junction bases left unmatched: 10. CDR3 in DNA: TGCAGTGCTAGTGGGGCCCAGACTAGCGGGAGAACAGATACGCAGTATTTT. It is translated as CSASGAQTSGRTDTQYF.

The rearrangement links TRBV19 to TRBJ2-3; TRBD1 matches 8 bases. V was clipped by 7 bases and J by 4 bases; unmatched bases: 10. The CDR3 extends over 15 amino acids. Germline assignment: CDR1 LNHDA and CDR2 SQIVND (reference sequence). CDR3 coding DNA: TGTGCCAGTACCCTGGGGACAGGTACACCAGATACGCAGTATTTT. Protein product: CASTLGTGTPDTQYF.

The V call is TRBV30, the J call TRBJ2-7, with 11 nucleotides matching TRBD1. The V gene's germline CDR1 is GTSNPN and CDR2 SVGIG (reference sequence). J was trimmed by 3 bases and V by 5 bases; bases with no gene match: 6. This CDR3 has 14 residues. The CDR3 protein is CAWEPGQGVYEQYF. The CDR3 DNA reads TGTGCCTGGGAACCGGGACAGGGGGTCTACGAGCAGTACTTC.

The rearrangement uses TRBV7-9 and TRBJ1-4, with D perhaps matching TRBD1 (6 bases). The CDR3 length is 14 residues. The V and J ends lost 6 bases and 2 bases respectively, with 10 bases between them. Germline V gene lookup returns CDR1 SEHNR and CDR2 FQNEAQ (reference sequence). CDR3 protein: CASRSQGTNEKLFF. The CDR3 bases are TGTGCCAGCAGGTCACAGGGTACTAATGAAAAACTGTTTTTT.

This chain connects TRBV9 to TRBJ2-2; TRBD1 matches at 8 bases. V lost 1 base and J lost 0; bases outside the gene matches: 5. The length of the CDR3 is 17 residues. Germline V gene sequence: CDR1 SGDLS, CDR2 YYNGEE. The CDR3 coding sequence is TGTGCCAGCAGCGTAAAGGGGACAGGAACGAACACCGGGGAGCTGTTTTTT. This codes for CASSVKGTGTNTGELFF.

This chain uses TRBV6-2 or TRBV6-3 with TRBJ1-5; 8 positions match TRBD1. CDR1 is MNHEY and CDR2 is SVGEGT in the germline V gene. Germline trimming cut 4 bases from V and 1 base from J; bases unmatched to any gene: 6. This CDR3 is 16 amino acids long. The CDR3 region is CASSLTGVRSNQPQHF. CDR3 bases: TGTGCCAGCAGTTTGACAGGGGTAAGGAGCAATCAGCCCCAGCATTTT.

This clone was seen a single time. The chain carries TRBV7-2 and TRBJ1-1; 7 positions agree with TRBD1. Per the germline V gene, CDR1 is SGHTA and CDR2 is FQGNSA. The CDR3 covers 14 residues. V shed 5 bases, J shed 4 bases, and the junction held 7 bases outside the gene matches. CDR3: CASSETGSGTEAFF. CDR3 DNA sequence: TGTGCCAGCAGCGAGACAGGGTCAGGCACTGAAGCTTTCTTT.

This clone was counted only a few times. This chain joins TRBV30 and TRBJ1-2; TRBD1 matches at 9 bases. J gave up 8 bases and V 0 bases, and 16 bases lay outside the gene matches. The CDR3 loop spans 17 amino acids. Germline values: CDR1 GTSNPN, CDR2 SVGIG (reference sequence). This CDR3 reads CAWSVYIRTGDLWGYTF. The CDR3, as DNA: TGTGCCTGGAGTGTGTACATCCGGACAGGGGATTTGTGGGGCTACACCTTC.

The chain links TRBV6-6 to TRBJ2-1; 10 bases agree with TRBD1. Germline V gene lookup returns CDR1 MNHNY and CDR2 SVGAGI (reference sequence). Trimming at V came to 5 bases and at J to 2 bases, leaving 15 bases not matched to a gene. The CDR3 loop spans 19 amino acids. CDR3 sequence: CASSPDRGLITAPYNEQFF. CDR3 coding DNA: TGTGCCAGCAGTCCTGACAGGGGGCTGATAACGGCGCCCTACAATGAGCAGTTCTTC.

This clone occurred once. The V gene is TRBV5-1, the J gene TRBJ2-7, with a possible D match to TRBD1 (6 bases). The CDR3 is made up of 14 amino acids. Germline values: CDR1 SGHRS, CDR2 YFSETQ. Trimming stripped 3 bases from V and 4 bases from J, with 14 bases between. CDR3 residues: CASSSSRDKYEQYF. The CDR3 DNA reads TGCGCCAGCAGCTCCTCCCGGGACAAGTACGAGCAGTACTTC.

The chain recombines TRBV28 with TRBJ1-5, with 9 nucleotides matching TRBD1. The ends lost 5 bases at V and 6 bases at J; junction bases unmatched: 8. The CDR3 loop spans 15 amino acids. From germline, CDR1 is MDHEN and CDR2 SYDVKM. The CDR3 loop is CASSPSRDRVQPQHF. CDR3 nucleotide sequence: TGTGCCAGCAGTCCGTCCCGGGACAGGGTTCAGCCCCAGCATTTT.

There are many counts of this clone. As DNA, the CDR3 is TGTGCCAGCAGTTTATATGGCTGGAGCACAGATACGCAGTATTTT. Translation: CASSLYGWSTDTQYF. V usage is TRBV27 and J usage is TRBJ2-3, with no clear D. The CDR3 spans 15 residues. In germline, CDR1 is MNHEY, CDR2 SMNVEV (reference sequence). Trimming removed 1 base at V and 0 bases at J, with 8 bases between.

The chain recombines TRBV6-5 with TRBJ1-1; D perhaps matches TRBD1 (5 bases). V was cut by 6 bases and J by 1 base, with 9 bases left in between. This CDR3 contains 13 residues. Per germline, CDR1 MNHEY and CDR2 SVGAGI. The CDR3 DNA reads TGTGCCAGCAGCGTGACAGCGAACACTGAAGCTTTCTTT. Translation: CASSVTANTEAFF.

The chain uses TRBV27 and TRBJ1-3, with D maybe TRBD1 (6 bases). Deletions cut 5 bases from V and 4 bases from J, with 12 bases between. Germline V gives CDR1 MNHEY, CDR2 SMNVEV (reference sequence). The CDR3 runs to 14 residues. This CDR3 reads CASSPGVPGNTIYF. The CDR3 DNA reads TGTGCCAGCAGTCCAGGGGTCCCGGGAAACACCATATATTTT.

This chain joins TRBV4-1 and TRBJ2-7, with 7 bases that match TRBD2. Trimming at V came to 0 bases and at J to 5 bases, leaving 7 bases not matched to a gene. Germline V lookup: CDR1 MGHRA, CDR2 YSYEKL. The CDR3 length is 15 residues. The chain's CDR3 is CASSQDPRDYHEQYF. In DNA, the CDR3 is TGCGCCAGCAGCCAAGATCCCCGGGACTACCACGAGCAGTACTTC.